This record covers a single TCR beta chain. This sample is part of a study of blood T cell repertoires in COVID-19. Study at large: The United States, Italy and Spain supplied acute and convalescent COVID-19 samples. Nucleic acid was either cDNA or gDNA, and it came from T cells, B-cell-depleted T cells, or PBMCs.

This CDR3 is built from 15 residues. Germline values: CDR1 SGHRS, CDR2 YFSETQ. The V and J ends lost 3 bases and 3 bases respectively, with 14 bases between them. Authors' analysis steps: It was from reference gene primer amplification that nucleated cell counts were estimated. Sequencing was performed with immunoSEQ multiplex PCR; in TCRdb, only in-frame clones are kept and a portion is missing. The DNA gave D and trimming, while V, J and clone size come from that table. The sample lists roughly 19,000 clones; about 88% were seen once. J is TRBJ2-3 and V is TRBV5-1, with D perhaps TRBD2 (6 bases). The specimen sequenced was peripheral blood. This clonotype was sampled from a human donor in a cohort sampled during active COVID-19. The CDR3 bases are TGCGCCAGCAGCTCGGGGACTGTCGGGACAGATACGCAGTATTTT. This codes for CASSSGTVGTDTQYF. Drawing the rest from reference TRBV5-1 and TRBJ2-3, the complete variable domain is KAGVTQTPRYLIKTRGQQVTLSCSPISGHRSVSWYQQTPGQGLQFLFEYFSETQRNKGNFPGRFSGRQFSNSRSEMNVSTLELGDSALYLCASSSGTVGTDTQYFGPGTRLTVL.